This T cell receptor beta chain was recovered during a study of human T cells and chemical hapten exposure (dated by TCRdb to about 2021). Regarding the research as a whole: Libraries were pooled for sequencing, and variation in per-sample TCR yields was attributed mainly to small differences in library volumes within the pool. Peripheral blood TCR repertoire changes were tracked in vivo in alopecia patients during primary and secondary sensitization to the hapten diphenylcyclopropenone (DPC). Each blood RNA sample was used to sequence both TCR alpha and TCR beta chains. Results and caveats for the whole study, not just this receptor: Repeated subsampling changed both the strength of the expansion versus patch-test correlation and the threshold at which that correlation became significant. No change with DPC sensitization was found in the number of TCRs above 1 in 1000 frequency, and no evidence of global repertoire structure alterations was found.

Library preparation employed RACE. The sequencer was a NextSeq 500. During library preparation, unique molecular identifiers were attached to individual cDNA molecules so that TCRs could be counted in a quantitative, reproducible way. The authors' pipeline ran thus. A median of about 87,000 TCRs per sample was observed, with a range of about 23,224 to 750,000. The Decombinator software suite was used to annotate the V, J and CDR3 of the TCR reads. For the PS versus PT1 abundance plots, all samples were subsampled to the same number of TCRs (28,000). Expanded TCRs were defined as absent before sensitization and observed at least eight times at the 2-week time point. The public reads were reprocessed in TCRdb via fastp at Q25 and MiXCR, keeping in-frame beta chains. Rows are unified per CDR3 protein, each entry keeping the most common DNA and genes. TCRdb's processing, not the study's, gives the V and J calls here. The sample table contains tens of thousands of distinct CDR3 sequences; only one count was recorded for 6.5% to 8.5% of them. Of the sample, under 10% is held by the ten largest clones.

According to the study, the label for this sample's time point signals: healthy volunteer bleed at 2 weeks. Total RNA was isolated from unfractionated whole blood collected in Tempus Blood RNA tubes. A few healthy volunteers were used as TCR sequencing controls and were bled at day 0, 2 weeks and 6 weeks. This clonotype was detected many times. The antigen it recognizes is unknown. Per-base qualities were not stored, and no clone one base away is much larger. From its cysteine to its phenylalanine, the CDR3 spans 12 amino acids. The CDR3 DNA has 36 bases and is translated from base 1. V loses 5 bases of germline sequence and J loses 6 bases, and the interval between the two ends is 8 bases. CDR1 and CDR2, looked up from the germline V gene (reference sequence), are MNHNY and SVGAGI.

The rearranged chain carries TRBV6-6 and TRBJ1-3; 5 matching bases give a weak D call of TRBD1. This clonotype was sampled from a human donor in good health. Some clones in this sample may be carry-over from other donors' samples. The sequencing sample was made of whole blood. This receptor carries the CDR3 CASSRTTNTIYF. Read as DNA, the sequence is TGTGCCAGCAGTAGGACAACAAACACCATATATTTT.